These 29 T cell receptor beta chains originate from one sample sequenced in a study of blood T cell repertoires in COVID-19. Generated by immunoSEQ multiplex PCR, the TCRdb table keeps only in-frame clones and is missing some. The table has 90,000 to 110,000 clones, about 76% seen once. Sequenced: peripheral blood. The receptors originated from an elderly man with acute or convalescent COVID-19.

The genes are TRBV6-5 and TRBJ1-4, with TRBD1 identical over 9 bases. Germline V lookup: CDR1 MNHEY, CDR2 SVGAGI. This CDR3 comprises 15 residues. The V segment lost 4 bases and the J segment 4 bases; nucleotides outside the gene matches: 4. CDR3 nucleotide sequence: TGTGCCAGCAGTTCCACAGGGGGCATTAATGAAAAACTGTTTTTT. Its protein product is CASSSTGGINEKLFF.

The chain couples TRBV7-2 to TRBJ2-5, with a weak D call TRBD2 (5 bases). Trimming shortened V by 1 base and J by 3 bases, and 12 bases separated the two germline ends. Germline V CDR1 and CDR2: SGHTA, FQGNSA. CDR3 size: 15 residues. The CDR3 coding sequence is TGTGCCAGCAGCTTAGTCAGTCCGGGAAAAGAGACCCAGTACTTC. Encoded protein: CASSLVSPGKETQYF.

The rearrangement joins TRBV27 to TRBJ2-7; 9 nucleotides agree with TRBD2. Trimming took 3 bases from V and 4 from J; bases not matched to a gene: 7. This CDR3 has 15 residues. Germline assignment: CDR1 MNHEY and CDR2 SMNVEV (reference sequence). The CDR3 loop is CASSLRGGLSYEQYF. The CDR3 nucleotides read TGTGCCAGCAGTTTGCGGGGGGGACTATCTTACGAGCAGTACTTC.

There are a few counts of this clone. The chain joins TRBV3-1 (or the pseudogene TRBV3-2) to TRBJ2-5; 9 nucleotides agree with TRBD2. The CDR3 is 17 amino acids. CDR1 and CDR2 (germline): LGHDT, YNNKEL (reference sequence). V was pared by 3 bases and J by 4 bases, with 12 bases of the junction left unmatched. The CDR3 region has the DNA TGTGCCAGCAGCCATCGGACTAGCGTGAGCCCAAGAGAGACCCAGTACTTC. This gives the protein CASSHRTSVSPRETQYF.

This chain links TRBV5-1 with TRBJ2-6; possible D gene TRBD1, 5 bases. Trimming left V 7 bases short and J 0 bases short, with 11 bases between. This CDR3 spans 15 amino acids. CDR1 SGHRS and CDR2 YFSETQ come from the germline V gene. In DNA, the CDR3 is TGCGCCAGCCATGCTGGGGCCTCTGGGGCCAACGTCCTGACTTTC. Its protein product is CASHAGASGANVLTF.

The chain carries TRBV5-1 and TRBJ2-2; a weak D match, TRBD1 (6 bases). CDR3 length: 15 amino acids. CDR1 SGHRS and CDR2 YFSETQ come from the germline V gene. V lost 1 base to trimming and J lost 4 bases, with 11 bases between them. Here the CDR3 DNA reads TGCGCCAGCAGCTTGCCAGGGGTGAGCACCGGGGAGCTGTTTTTT. Translating it yields CASSLPGVSTGELFF.

The rearrangement uses TRBV20-1 and TRBJ2-1; TRBD1 matches at 7 bases. From germline, CDR1 is DFQATT and CDR2 SNEGSKA (reference sequence). The V and J ends lost 4 bases and 15 bases, in that order; junction bases with no gene match: 9. CDR3 size: 11 residues. For the CDR3, the DNA is TGCAGTGCTACCCGTAAGGACAGGCCGTTCTTC. This sequence encodes CSATRKDRPFF.

In its sample, this clone was seen a few times. The chain is built from TRBV28 and TRBJ2-7, with TRBD2 matching 12 bases. V shed 6 bases, J shed 5 bases, and the junction held 8 bases outside the gene matches. The CDR3 is 15 amino acids. The V gene's germline CDR1 is MDHEN and CDR2 SYDVKM. CDR3: CASRTTSGSPHEQYF. The CDR3 DNA reads as TGTGCCAGCAGAACGACTAGCGGGAGCCCCCACGAGCAGTACTTC.

The chain couples TRBV6-5 to TRBJ2-1; D perhaps matches TRBD1 (6 bases). With 4 bases removed from V and 3 bases from J, the gap between germline ends came to 7 bases. Germline CDR1 reads MNHEY; CDR2 reads SVGAGI. This CDR3 comprises 13 residues. Written as DNA, the CDR3 is TGTGCCAGCAGTTCACAGGGCTACAATGAGCAGTTCTTC. Translating gives CASSSQGYNEQFF.

The V call is TRBV19, the J call TRBJ1-1; D is unclear. V was cut by 8 bases and J by 0 bases, with 13 bases left in between. Germline V gene data show CDR1 as LNHDA and CDR2 as SQIVND (reference sequence). The CDR3 runs to 14 residues. DNA for the CDR3: TGTGCCAGTCTGAGGGAGTCCATGAACACTGAAGCTTTCTTT. This codes for CASLRESMNTEAFF.

The V call is TRBV27, the J call TRBJ2-3, with TRBD2 matching 10 bases. The CDR3 consists of 16 residues. Germline CDR1 and CDR2: MNHEY and SMNVEV (reference sequence). V was pared by 3 bases and J by 5 bases, with 8 bases of the junction left unmatched. This CDR3 reads CASSFPSGRAVDTQYF. DNA for the CDR3: TGTGCCAGCAGTTTCCCGAGCGGGAGGGCGGTAGATACGCAGTATTTT.

The V and J genes are TRBV6-5 and TRBJ1-1; TRBD1 is a possible D gene (5 bases). The CDR3 is made up of 13 amino acids. V was pared by 6 bases and J by 4 bases, with 12 bases between. Germline CDR1 MNHEY, CDR2 SVGAGI. The CDR3 DNA reads as TGTGCCAGCAGCCAGACAGCTGTCACTGAAGCTTTCTTT. Translating it yields CASSQTAVTEAFF.

Here the CDR3 reads CASSFSGSPYEQYF. The CDR3 bases are TGTGCCAGCAGTTTCAGCGGGAGTCCCTACGAGCAGTACTTC. This chain connects TRBV28 to TRBJ2-7; 8 nucleotides align to TRBD2. The germline gives CDR1 MDHEN, CDR2 SYDVKM. Germline trimming cut 3 bases from V and 2 bases from J; bases unmatched to any gene: 3. There are 14 residues in the CDR3.

The CDR3 region has the DNA TGTGCCAGCAGTTACTCCCCCAGACTAGAGACTAATGAGCAGTTCTTC. Translation: CASSYSPRLETNEQFF. The chain carries TRBV6-5 and TRBJ2-1; maybe TRBD2 (6 bases). V was pared by 0 bases and J by 7 bases, with 16 bases between. In germline, CDR1 is MNHEY, CDR2 SVGAGI. The CDR3 spans 16 residues.

The chain has TRBV7-9 and TRBJ2-5; possibly TRBD1 for D (5 bases). CDR3 size: 14 residues. V shed 1 base and J shed 4 bases, with 10 bases lying between them. CDR1 is SEHNR, CDR2 FQNEAQ, per germline (reference sequence). CDR3 sequence: CASSLVSGLETQYF. As DNA, the CDR3 is TGTGCCAGCAGCTTAGTGTCAGGGTTAGAGACCCAGTACTTC.

The chain links TRBV5-4 to TRBJ2-1; the match to TRBD2 covers 10 bases. Germline CDR1 and CDR2: SGHNT and YYREEE (reference sequence). The CDR3 consists of 15 residues. Trimming at V came to 4 bases and at J to 3 bases, leaving 4 bases not matched to a gene. The CDR3 region has the DNA TGTGCCAGCAGCCTGGGACTAGCGTTCTACAATGAGCAGTTCTTC. Translation gives CASSLGLAFYNEQFF. Full variable domain (remainder filled in from reference TRBV5-4 and TRBJ2-1): ETGVTQSPTHLIKTRGQQVTLRCSSQSGHNTVSWYQQALGQGPQFIFQYYREEENGRGNFPPRFSGLQFPNYSSELNVNALELDDSALYLCASSLGLAFYNEQFFGPGTRLTVL.

The genes are TRBV11-2 and TRBJ2-1, with TRBD1 matching 7 bases. There are 16 residues in the CDR3. V lost 6 bases to trimming and J lost 4 bases; unmatched junction nucleotides: 12. CDR1 and CDR2 from the germline V gene are SGHAT and FQNNGV. DNA for the CDR3: TGTGCCAGCAGTGAAGATACCGGGACAGCTTACAATGAGCAGTTCTTC. This encodes CASSEDTGTAYNEQFF.

The chain is built from TRBV18 and TRBJ1-2, with D hard to call. With 6 bases removed from V and 2 bases from J, the gap between germline ends came to 13 bases. The CDR3 is 14 amino acids. Per the germline V gene, CDR1 is KGHSH and CDR2 is LQKENI. DNA of the CDR3: TGTGCCAGCTCCCCGGGGTTCGCCAACTATGGCTACACCTTC. Translation gives CASSPGFANYGYTF.

The CDR3 DNA reads as TGTGCCAGCAGCTCCCCGCGCGGGGCTAATCAGCCCCAGCATTTT. This encodes CASSSPRGANQPQHF. V gene TRBV7-8 combines with J gene TRBJ1-5; perhaps TRBD1 as D (5 bases). The germline V gene encodes CDR1 SGHVS and CDR2 FQNEAQ. The CDR3 is 15 residues long. Trimming pared 4 bases from V and 4 bases from J, leaving 14 bases between.

The gene calls are TRBV27 and TRBJ1-2; possible D gene TRBD1, 5 bases. V shed 3 bases and J shed 8 bases, with 25 bases lying between them. CDR1 is MNHEY and CDR2 is SMNVEV in the germline V gene (reference sequence). The CDR3 totals 17 residues. CDR3 DNA sequence: TGTGCCAGCAGTTTGGGGTTAGCGGGGCTCGCCTTGGGGGGCTACACCTTC. Translation: CASSLGLAGLALGGYTF.

This clone was found once. The CDR3 nucleotides read TGTGCCAGCAGCGGGCGCGGGGCTCTAGTCAATGAGCAGTTCTTC. It specifies CASSGRGALVNEQFF. V is TRBV9 and J is TRBJ2-1, with a tentative D call TRBD2 (6 bases). CDR3 length: 15 amino acids. With 3 bases removed from V and 6 bases from J, the gap between germline ends came to 16 bases. CDR1 is SGDLS, CDR2 YYNGEE, per germline.

The V gene is TRBV2, the J gene TRBJ2-2; 10 bases align to TRBD1. V shed 2 bases, J shed 4 bases, and the junction held 16 bases outside the gene matches. The CDR3 contains 20 residues. Germline V lookup: CDR1 SNHLY, CDR2 FYNNEI. The DNA for the CDR3 is TGTGCCAGCAGTGAACTCGGGACAGGGGTCTCCCTGGCGCTCACCGGGGAGCTGTTTTTT. Protein: CASSELGTGVSLALTGELFF.

V and J are TRBV19 and TRBJ1-6, with TRBD1 as a possible D gene (5 bases). V lost 5 bases and J lost 10, with 15 bases in between. Germline CDR1 LNHDA, CDR2 SQIVND (reference sequence). The CDR3 spans 14 residues. The CDR3 is CASSADSVDSPLHF. The CDR3 DNA reads TGTGCCAGTAGTGCTGACAGTGTTGACTCACCCCTCCACTTT.

The chain joins TRBV4-1 to TRBJ1-1; maybe TRBD1 (5 bases). The germline V gene has CDR1 MGHRA and CDR2 YSYEKL. CDR3 size: 19 residues. Deletions cut 1 base from V and 4 bases from J, with 25 bases between. For the CDR3, the DNA is TGCGCCAGCAGCCAAGGTCTCACGCAGGGCCCGGCCAGGAGCACTGAAGCTTTCTTT. It yields the protein CASSQGLTQGPARSTEAFF.

The rearrangement uses TRBV2 and TRBJ2-3, with TRBD1 matching over 10 bases. J was trimmed by 1 base and V by 6 bases; bases with no gene match: 4. The CDR3 has 15 amino acids. The germline gives CDR1 SNHLY, CDR2 FYNNEI. CDR3 sequence reads: CASSLGTGGTDTQYF. The CDR3 DNA sequence: TGTGCCAGCAGCCTTGGGACAGGGGGCACAGATACGCAGTATTTT.

This chain uses TRBV5-4 with TRBJ2-2; TRBD1 aligns across 10 bases. Germline CDR1 is SGHNT and CDR2 is YYREEE (reference sequence). Germline trimming cut 2 bases from V and 5 bases from J; bases unmatched to any gene: 3. This CDR3 region has 15 residues. The CDR3 sequence: CASSFDRGLTGELFF. For the CDR3, the DNA is TGTGCCAGCAGCTTTGACAGGGGGCTAACCGGGGAGCTGTTTTTT.

The chain has TRBV20-1 and TRBJ2-4; maybe TRBD1 (5 bases). CDR1 is DFQATT, CDR2 SNEGSKA, per germline (reference sequence). V was shortened by 3 bases and J by 4 bases, with 10 bases between the two germline ends. This CDR3 is built from 13 residues. CDR3 loop: CSASQSGKNIQYF. CDR3 DNA sequence: TGCAGTGCTAGTCAGTCAGGGAAAAACATTCAGTACTTC.

The chain has TRBV28 and TRBJ1-1; D uncertain. Germline CDR1 MDHEN, CDR2 SYDVKM. Trimming pared 6 bases from V and 11 bases from J, leaving 19 bases between. The CDR3 runs 13 residues. Written as DNA, the CDR3 is TGTGCCAGCAGGACCTTAGGAGGCCCGTCGGCTTTCTTT. Protein: CASRTLGGPSAFF.

V is TRBV9 and J is TRBJ2-2; D gene unclear. Trimming left V 3 bases short and J 4 bases short, with 16 bases between. Germline CDR1 SGDLS, CDR2 YYNGEE. The CDR3 is 16 residues long. The DNA of the CDR3 is TGTGCCAGCAGCGGTGGGCCCTCGCTTCGCACCGGGGAGCTGTTTTTT. Its translation: CASSGGPSLRTGELFF.